The clone carrying this TCR beta chain appeared a few times. Its antigen is not known. The data were taken from a study of T-cell memory formation after mild COVID-19. The overall study: The TCR clusters were mostly specific to one donor. Broader study findings: In pre-infection memory, a portion of responding clones appeared, which suggested that cross-reactive memory joined. Those CD4+ clones that contracted were mainly in CM and EM (CD8+ ones in EMRA).

TCR alpha and TCR beta cDNA libraries carrying sample barcodes and UMIs came from 5'RACE with constant-segment primers. TCRdb reprocessed the 5' RACE reads with MiXCR, giving one entry per CDR3 protein. The data show 450,000 to 700,000 distinct CDR3 sequences, approximately 19% seen once. This CDR3 region has 15 residues. The germline CDR1 and CDR2 sequences are SGDLS and YYNGEE. Between the trimmed V and J ends, which lost 0 bases and 10 bases, there was a span of 17 bases. This receptor was taken from an adult woman who had mild COVID-19 (a few samples of this study predate the infection). Cell type and time point are not known. Sequenced material: PBMCs or a T cell subset sorted from them (not recorded which). The chain combines TRBV9 with TRBJ1-5; D is unclear. The CDR3 region is CASSVDLGSTSPQHF. The CDR3 nucleotides read TGTGCCAGCAGCGTAGACCTTGGCAGTACAAGCCCCCAGCATTTT.